These 19 T cell receptor beta chains were sequenced from one sample in a study of T-cell reconstitution after alpha-beta-depleted transplantation in children. Unique molecular identifiers were used in preparing the TCRbeta library. One entry per CDR3 protein results from TCRdb running MiXCR on the PCR reads. The table includes fewer than 400,000 distinct CDR3 sequences, roughly 21% detected once. The sequences come from PBMCs from the stem cell graft donor, collected from the stem cell graft. These receptors were obtained from a human donor who donated a stem cell graft to a child with acute myeloid leukemia.

V gene TRBV28 combines with J gene TRBJ2-7; TRBD1 might be the D (7 bases). The CDR3 is made up of 15 amino acids. Trimming took off 6 bases at V and 0 bases at J, with 15 bases between the two ends. Germline assignment: CDR1 MDHEN and CDR2 SYDVKM. The CDR3 region has the DNA TGTGCCAGCAGGGAGGGGGCGCGCCGCTCCTACGAGCAGTACTTC. Its protein is CASREGARRSYEQYF.

This clonotype was counted between two and nine times. The rearrangement links TRBV23-1 to TRBJ2-5, with D uncertain. Being an ORF, TRBV23-1 has a function that is uncertain. The germline V and J ends were trimmed by 10 bases and 10 bases, with 19 bases remaining between them. The CDR3 extends over 12 amino acids. CDR3 region: CATTPRCWIQYF. The CDR3 DNA reads TGCGCCACCACGCCCCGTTGTTGGATCCAGTACTTC.

CDR3: CATSDTRTAANEQFF. The DNA for the CDR3 is TGTGCCACCAGTGATACTAGGACCGCGGCCAATGAGCAGTTCTTC. V usage is TRBV24-1 and J usage is TRBJ2-1; tentative D call: TRBD2 (5 bases). Trimming removed 3 bases at V and 6 bases at J, with 14 bases between. Germline V gives CDR1 KGHDR, CDR2 SFDVKD. The CDR3 runs to 15 residues.

The J gene is TRBJ1-1, the V gene TRBV6-1, with 7 positions matching TRBD1. The J segment lost 5 bases and the V segment lost 6 bases, leaving 9 bases of the junction unmatched. Germline V gives CDR1 MNHNS, CDR2 SASEGT. The CDR3 covers 14 residues. The CDR3 spells CASSRQGMGTEAFF. DNA for the CDR3: TGTGCCAGCAGCAGACAGGGAATGGGTACTGAAGCTTTCTTT.

This chain links TRBV7-2 with TRBJ2-3; 10 bases fit TRBD2. Germline V gene sequence: CDR1 SGHTA, CDR2 FQGNSA. V dropped 5 bases and J dropped 2; count of bases not matched to a gene: 7. CDR3 size: 16 residues. The CDR3 region has the DNA TGTGCCAGCAGCCGGACTAGCGGAGGGAACACAGATACGCAGTATTTT. Translating gives CASSRTSGGNTDTQYF.

This clonotype was counted between two and nine times. The chain combines TRBV28 with TRBJ2-5; D remains ambiguous. CDR1 and CDR2 from the germline V gene are MDHEN and SYDVKM. CDR3 size: 12 residues. Trimming removed 4 bases from V and 4 bases from J, with 7 bases in between. The CDR3: CASSSGIETQYF. Written as DNA, the CDR3 is TGTGCCAGCAGTTCCGGAATAGAGACCCAGTACTTC.

This clonotype was seen a few times. V is TRBV9 and J is TRBJ1-2; the D gene is possibly TRBD1 (6 bases). Germline V lookup: CDR1 SGDLS, CDR2 YYNGEE. Trimming stripped 0 bases from V and 4 bases from J, with 10 bases between. The CDR3 covers 14 residues. CDR3 sequence: CASSVGQGPYGYTF. The CDR3 DNA sequence: TGTGCCAGCAGCGTAGGCCAGGGGCCCTATGGCTACACCTTC.

This clonotype was counted ten times or more. The J gene is TRBJ1-5, the V gene TRBV29-1, with D possibly being TRBD1 (6 bases). In germline, CDR1 is SQVTM, CDR2 ANQGSEA. This CDR3 is 13 amino acids long. Deletions cut 4 bases from V and 1 base from J, with 8 bases between. The CDR3 DNA follows: TGCAGCGTTGGGGACAAGAGCAATCAGCCCCAGCATTTT. This gives the protein CSVGDKSNQPQHF.

There are a few counts of this clonotype. This sequence joins TRBV5-6 and TRBJ2-7, with a possible D match to TRBD2 (6 bases). V shed 1 base and J shed 2 bases, with 13 bases lying between them. Germline loops: CDR1 SGHDT, CDR2 YYEEEE. The CDR3 is 15 residues long. The CDR3 sequence is CASSLLVTSTYEQYF. In nucleotides, the CDR3 is TGTGCCAGCAGCTTGCTGGTGACTAGTACCTACGAGCAGTACTTC.

This clonotype was seen repeatedly, ten times or more. The chain uses TRBV6-1 and TRBJ2-1; 14 positions match TRBD2. V lost 6 bases to trimming and J lost 5 bases; unmatched junction nucleotides: 6. The CDR3 totals 16 residues. The V gene's germline CDR1 is MNHNS and CDR2 SASEGT. CDR3 amino acids: CASRAGTSGRHNEQFF. DNA for the CDR3: TGTGCCAGCAGAGCTGGGACTAGCGGGAGACACAATGAGCAGTTCTTC.

The chain is built from TRBV25-1 and TRBJ2-7; D gene unclear. Per germline, CDR1 MGHDK and CDR2 SYGVNS. Trimming took off 0 bases at V and 6 bases at J, with 21 bases between the two ends. This CDR3 is built from 17 residues. The CDR3: CASSEYYIVPPSGEQYF. In DNA, the CDR3 is TGTGCCAGCAGTGAATATTATATCGTGCCCCCTTCAGGCGAGCAGTACTTC.

The sample holds a few counts of this clonotype. The genes are TRBV10-3 and TRBJ2-7; D is possibly TRBD2 (5 bases). CDR3 length: 15 residues. Germline V gives CDR1 ENHRY, CDR2 SYGVKD. Trimming cost V 2 bases and J 0 bases, with 11 bases left between them. The CDR3 DNA is TGTGCCATCAGTGAGAAGAGCGGTAGCTCCTACGAGCAGTACTTC. It is translated as CAISEKSGSSYEQYF.

The sample holds a few counts of this clonotype. V and J are TRBV4-1 and TRBJ2-1, with 7 positions matching TRBD2. The CDR3 runs to 16 residues. Germline V CDR1 and CDR2: MGHRA, YSYEKL. Losses at the gene ends were 4 bases for V and 4 bases for J; bases not matched to a gene: 10. The CDR3 reads CASSPRGSGYYNEQFF. The DNA of the CDR3 is TGCGCCAGCAGCCCCCGTGGTAGCGGGTATTACAATGAGCAGTTCTTC.

This chain uses TRBV15 with TRBJ2-4; D ambiguous. The germline gives CDR1 LNHNV, CDR2 YYDKDF (reference sequence). The CDR3 consists of 18 residues. V was trimmed by 0 bases and J by 0 bases, leaving 15 bases between them. DNA of the CDR3: TGTGCCACCAGCAGAGATCGCAATTCTTGGCTAGCCAAAAACATTCAGTACTTC. Translating it yields CATSRDRNSWLAKNIQYF.

This clonotype turned up a few times. The chain employs TRBV20-1 and TRBJ2-7; D not resolved. V was shortened by 0 bases and J by 0 bases, with 12 bases between the two germline ends. This CDR3 has 15 residues. Germline V gene data show CDR1 as DFQATT and CDR2 as SNEGSKA (reference sequence). CDR3 residues: CSARDQDLPSYEQYF. The CDR3 DNA reads as TGCAGTGCTAGAGATCAGGACCTTCCCTCCTACGAGCAGTACTTC.

The chain couples TRBV28 to TRBJ2-4; D perhaps matches TRBD2 (6 bases). The V gene lost 7 bases and the J gene lost 8 bases, with 15 bases spanning the gap. The CDR3 contains 13 residues. Per germline, CDR1 MDHEN and CDR2 SYDVKM. The CDR3 loop reads CASTFGGRDIQYF. Written as DNA, the CDR3 is TGTGCCAGCACCTTCGGGGGAAGAGACATTCAGTACTTC.

The gene calls are TRBV6-4 and TRBJ2-2; TRBD2 agrees at 11 bases. The germline CDR1 and CDR2 sequences are MRHNA and SNTAGT. V shed 6 bases, J shed 6 bases, and the junction held 12 bases outside the gene matches. This CDR3 has 17 residues. The CDR3 protein is CASSSTILAGVPGELFF. The CDR3 DNA reads as TGTGCCAGCAGCTCAACAATACTAGCGGGAGTTCCCGGGGAGCTGTTTTTT.

In its sample, this clonotype was seen many times. This chain links TRBV12-3 or TRBV12-4 with TRBJ2-2, with a possible D match to TRBD2 (5 bases). This CDR3 region has 13 residues. V was cut by 5 bases and J by 4 bases, with 8 bases left in between. CDR3 in amino acids: CASSPAGTGELFF. CDR3 DNA sequence: TGTGCCAGCAGTCCGGCGGGCACCGGGGAGCTGTTTTTT.

This clonotype showed up many times. The chain uses TRBV6-4 and TRBJ2-1; 12 bases map to TRBD2. CDR1 MRHNA and CDR2 SNTAGT come from the germline V gene. The CDR3 is 21 amino acids. V lost 4 bases and J lost 0; bases outside the gene matches: 16. The CDR3 DNA reads as TGTGCCAGCAGTGTAAAAACGAAGGGACTAGCGGGTCTTAGCTCCTACAATGAGCAGTTCTTC. Translation: CASSVKTKGLAGLSSYNEQFF.